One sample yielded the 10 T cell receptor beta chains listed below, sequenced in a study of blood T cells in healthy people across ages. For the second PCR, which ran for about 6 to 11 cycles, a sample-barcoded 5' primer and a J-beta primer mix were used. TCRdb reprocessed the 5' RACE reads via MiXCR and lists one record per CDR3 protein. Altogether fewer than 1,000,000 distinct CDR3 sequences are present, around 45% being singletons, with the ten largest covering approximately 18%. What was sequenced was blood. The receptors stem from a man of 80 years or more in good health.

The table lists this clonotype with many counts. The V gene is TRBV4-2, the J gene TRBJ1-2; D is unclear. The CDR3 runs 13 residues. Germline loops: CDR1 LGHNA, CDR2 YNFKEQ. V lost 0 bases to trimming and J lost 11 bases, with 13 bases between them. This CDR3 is CASSQESGDRYTF. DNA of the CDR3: TGTGCCAGCAGCCAAGAGAGCGGGGATCGTTACACCTTC.

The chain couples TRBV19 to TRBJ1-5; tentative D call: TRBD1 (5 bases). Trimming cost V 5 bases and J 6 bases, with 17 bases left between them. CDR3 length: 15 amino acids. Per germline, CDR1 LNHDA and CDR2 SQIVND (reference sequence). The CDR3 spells CASSPLSGGGQPQHF. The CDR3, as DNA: TGTGCCAGTAGTCCCCTCTCGGGGGGGGGTCAGCCCCAGCATTTT.

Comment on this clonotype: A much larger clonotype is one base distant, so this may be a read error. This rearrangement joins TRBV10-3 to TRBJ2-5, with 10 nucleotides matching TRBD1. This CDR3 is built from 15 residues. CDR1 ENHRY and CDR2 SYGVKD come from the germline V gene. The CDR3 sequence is CAFSESGTGEETQYF. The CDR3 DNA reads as TGTGCCTTCAGTGAGTCGGGGACAGGGGAAGAGACCCAGTACTTC.

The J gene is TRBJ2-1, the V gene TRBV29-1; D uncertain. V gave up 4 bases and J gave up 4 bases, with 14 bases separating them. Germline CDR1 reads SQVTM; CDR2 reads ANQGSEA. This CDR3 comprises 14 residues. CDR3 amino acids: CSVALGLRYNEQFF. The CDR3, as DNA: TGCAGCGTTGCTCTGGGTCTCCGATACAATGAGCAGTTCTTC.

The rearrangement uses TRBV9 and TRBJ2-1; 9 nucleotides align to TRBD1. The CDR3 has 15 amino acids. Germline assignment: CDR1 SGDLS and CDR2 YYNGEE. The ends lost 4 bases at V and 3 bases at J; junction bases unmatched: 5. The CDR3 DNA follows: TGTGCCAGCAGCTCCACAGGGGGCTTCTACAATGAGCAGTTCTTC. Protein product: CASSSTGGFYNEQFF.

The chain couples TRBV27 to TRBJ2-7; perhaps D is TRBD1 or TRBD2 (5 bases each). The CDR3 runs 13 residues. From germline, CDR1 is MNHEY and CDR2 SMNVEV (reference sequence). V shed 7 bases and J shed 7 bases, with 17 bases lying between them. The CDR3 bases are TGTGCCAGCACCTCGGGGCTCCCCGGAGAGCAGTACTTC. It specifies CASTSGLPGEQYF.

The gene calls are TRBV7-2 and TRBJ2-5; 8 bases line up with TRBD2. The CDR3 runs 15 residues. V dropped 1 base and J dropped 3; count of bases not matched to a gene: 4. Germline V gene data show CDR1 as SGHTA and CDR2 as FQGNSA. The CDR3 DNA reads TGTGCCAGCAGCTTAGTTACGGGAGGGGAAGAGACCCAGTACTTC. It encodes CASSLVTGGEETQYF.

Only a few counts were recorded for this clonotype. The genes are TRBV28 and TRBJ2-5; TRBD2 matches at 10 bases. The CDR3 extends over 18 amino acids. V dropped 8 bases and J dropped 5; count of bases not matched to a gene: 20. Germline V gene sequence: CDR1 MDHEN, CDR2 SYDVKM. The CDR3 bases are TGTGCCAGCGCCACATCCGGGACTAGCGACCGAGGCAGGGAGACCCAGTACTTC. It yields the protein CASATSGTSDRGRETQYF.

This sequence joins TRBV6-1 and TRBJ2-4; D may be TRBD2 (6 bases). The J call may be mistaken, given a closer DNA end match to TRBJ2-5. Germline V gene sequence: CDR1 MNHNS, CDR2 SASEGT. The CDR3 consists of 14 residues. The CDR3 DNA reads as TGTGCCAGCAGTGCCCTACCGGGGGATGAGACCCAGTACTTC. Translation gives CASSALPGDETQYF.

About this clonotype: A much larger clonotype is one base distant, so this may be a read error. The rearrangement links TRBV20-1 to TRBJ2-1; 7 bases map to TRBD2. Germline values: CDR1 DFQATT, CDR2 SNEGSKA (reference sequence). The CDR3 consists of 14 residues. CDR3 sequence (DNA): TGCAGTACTAGAGTGGCGGGAGTCTCTAATGAGCAGTTCTTC. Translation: CSTRVAGVSNEQFF.